This T cell receptor beta chain was obtained from a study of blood T cell repertoires in COVID-19. Background on the study: Samples of COVID-19 (acute and convalescent) were obtained from the United States, Italy and Spain. In each case, the material was cDNA or gDNA derived from T cells, B-cell-depleted T cells, or PBMCs.

How the authors handled the data: The authors estimated nucleated cell counts from reference gene primer amplification. Generated by immunoSEQ multiplex PCR, the TCRdb table keeps only in-frame clones and is missing some. V, J and clone size are those of that table, while D and trimming were read from the DNA. The sample yields some 180,000 clones, about nine tenths seen once. This clone occurred once. This CDR3 contains 17 residues. Germline V CDR1 and CDR2: MNHEY, SMNVEV (reference sequence). V was shortened by 5 bases and J by 1 base, with 15 bases between the two germline ends. The clonotype comes from a man aged 40-55 years with acute or convalescent COVID-19. Sequences were obtained from peripheral blood. V is TRBV27 and J is TRBJ2-6; possibly TRBD1 for D (6 bases). The CDR3 reads CASSPRQARSGANVLTF. The CDR3 DNA reads TGTGCCAGCAGTCCGCGACAGGCCCGATCTGGGGCCAACGTCCTGACTTTC.